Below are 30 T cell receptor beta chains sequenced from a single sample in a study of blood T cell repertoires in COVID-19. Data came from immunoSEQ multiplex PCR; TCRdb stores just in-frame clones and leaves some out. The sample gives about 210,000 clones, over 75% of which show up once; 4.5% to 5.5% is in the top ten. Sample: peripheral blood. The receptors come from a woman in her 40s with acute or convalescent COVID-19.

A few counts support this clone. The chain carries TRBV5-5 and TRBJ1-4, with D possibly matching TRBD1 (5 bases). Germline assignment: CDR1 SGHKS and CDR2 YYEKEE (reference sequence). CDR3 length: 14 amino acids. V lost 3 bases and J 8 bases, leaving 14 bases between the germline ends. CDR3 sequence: CASSSPTGPEKLFF. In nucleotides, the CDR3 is TGTGCCAGCAGCTCGCCTACAGGCCCCGAAAAACTGTTTTTT.

CDR3 in amino acids: CASTLAGSDTQYF. CDR3 DNA: TGTGCCAGCACCCTCGCTGGCTCAGATACGCAGTATTTT. The V gene is TRBV6-6, the J gene TRBJ2-3; D ambiguous. The V end was cut by 7 bases, the J end by 4 bases, with 12 bases between. This CDR3 is built from 13 residues. Germline loops: CDR1 MNHNY, CDR2 SVGAGI (reference sequence).

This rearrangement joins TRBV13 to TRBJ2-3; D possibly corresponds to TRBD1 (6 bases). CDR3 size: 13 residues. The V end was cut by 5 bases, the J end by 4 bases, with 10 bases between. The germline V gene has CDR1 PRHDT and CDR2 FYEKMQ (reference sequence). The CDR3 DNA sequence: TGTGCCAGCAGCCGATACAGGGCAGATACGCAGTATTTT. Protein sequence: CASSRYRADTQYF.

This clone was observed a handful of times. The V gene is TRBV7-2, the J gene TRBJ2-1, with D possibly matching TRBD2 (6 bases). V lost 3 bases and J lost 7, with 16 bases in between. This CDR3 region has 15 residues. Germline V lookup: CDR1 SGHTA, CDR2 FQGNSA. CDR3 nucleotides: TGTGCCAGCAGCTTCGGGACTTTACGGGGTAATGAGCAGTTCTTC. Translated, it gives CASSFGTLRGNEQFF.

CDR3: CAISLAESSYNEQFF. CDR3 in DNA: TGTGCCATCTCTTTGGCGGAGAGCTCCTACAATGAGCAGTTCTTC. J is TRBJ2-1 and V is TRBV10-3; D is undetermined. Trimming stripped 8 bases from V and 0 bases from J, with 14 bases between. Germline V gene data show CDR1 as ENHRY and CDR2 as SYGVKD. This CDR3 has 15 amino acids.

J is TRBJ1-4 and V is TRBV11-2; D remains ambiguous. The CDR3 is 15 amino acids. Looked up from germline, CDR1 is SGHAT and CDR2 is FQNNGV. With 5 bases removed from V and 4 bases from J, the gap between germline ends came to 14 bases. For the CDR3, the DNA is TGTGCCAGCAGCGGCCGGCGGTTACATAATGAAAAACTGTTTTTT. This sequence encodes CASSGRRLHNEKLFF. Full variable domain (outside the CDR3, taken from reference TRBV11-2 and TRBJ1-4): EAGVAQSPRYKIIEKRQSVAFWCNPISGHATLYWYQQILGQGPKLLIQFQNNGVVDDSQLPKDRFSAERLKGVDSTLKIQPAKLEDSAVYLCASSGRRLHNEKLFFGSGTQLSVL.

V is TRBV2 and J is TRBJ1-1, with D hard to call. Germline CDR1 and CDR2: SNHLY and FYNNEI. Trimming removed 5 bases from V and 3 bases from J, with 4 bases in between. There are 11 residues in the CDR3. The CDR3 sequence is CASSQYTEAFF. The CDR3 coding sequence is TGTGCCAGCAGTCAGTACACTGAAGCTTTCTTT.

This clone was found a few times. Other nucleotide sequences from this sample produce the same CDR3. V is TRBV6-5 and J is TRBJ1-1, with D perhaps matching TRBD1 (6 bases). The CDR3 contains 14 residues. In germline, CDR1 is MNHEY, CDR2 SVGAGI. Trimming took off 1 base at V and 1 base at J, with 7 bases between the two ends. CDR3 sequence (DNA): TGTGCCAGCAGTTACTTACAGGGGAACACTGAAGCTTTCTTT. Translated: CASSYLQGNTEAFF.

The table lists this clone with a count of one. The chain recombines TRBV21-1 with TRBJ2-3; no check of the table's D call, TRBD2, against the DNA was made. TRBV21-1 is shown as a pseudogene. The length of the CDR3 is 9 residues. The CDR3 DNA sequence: TGTGCCAGCACCGGTACGCAGTATTTT. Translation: CASTGTQYF.

CDR3 bases: TGTGCCAGCAGTGGGGACAGGGGACTTTCACCCCTCCACTTT. It is translated as CASSGDRGLSPLHF. The chain carries TRBV2 and TRBJ1-6; 10 bases are shared with TRBD1. In germline, CDR1 is SNHLY, CDR2 FYNNEI. Trimming took 4 bases from V and 9 from J; bases not matched to a gene: 3. The CDR3 extends over 14 amino acids. Based on the CDR3 plus reference TRBV2 and TRBJ1-6, the full variable domain is EPEVTQTPSHQVTQMGQEVILRCVPISNHLYFYWYRQILGQKVEFLVSFYNNEISEKSEIFDDQFSVERPDGSNFTLKIRSTKLEDSAMYFCASSGDRGLSPLHFGNGTRLTVT.

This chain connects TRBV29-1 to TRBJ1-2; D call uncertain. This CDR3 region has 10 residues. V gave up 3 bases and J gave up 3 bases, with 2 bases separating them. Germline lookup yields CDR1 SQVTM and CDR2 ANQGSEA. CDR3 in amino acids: CSVDDYGYTF. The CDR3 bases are TGCAGCGTTGACGACTATGGCTACACCTTC.

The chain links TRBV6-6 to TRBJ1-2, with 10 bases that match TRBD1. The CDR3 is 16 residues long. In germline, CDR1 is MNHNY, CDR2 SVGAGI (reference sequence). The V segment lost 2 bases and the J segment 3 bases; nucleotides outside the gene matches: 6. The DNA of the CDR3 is TGTGCCAGCAGTTACACGGGGACAGGGGAGGACTATGGCTACACCTTC. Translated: CASSYTGTGEDYGYTF.

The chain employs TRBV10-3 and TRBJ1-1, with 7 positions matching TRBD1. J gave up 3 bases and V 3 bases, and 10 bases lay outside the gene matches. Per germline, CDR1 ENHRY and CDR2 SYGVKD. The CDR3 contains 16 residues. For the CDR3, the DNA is TGTGCCATCAGTGATCGGGGCAGGGGGACTTACACTGAAGCTTTCTTT. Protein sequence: CAISDRGRGTYTEAFF.

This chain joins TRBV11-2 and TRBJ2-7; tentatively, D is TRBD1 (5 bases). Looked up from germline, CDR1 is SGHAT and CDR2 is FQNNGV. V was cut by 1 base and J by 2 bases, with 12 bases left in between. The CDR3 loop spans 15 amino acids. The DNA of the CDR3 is TGTGCCAGCAGCTTAGGTTCAGGGTTTACCTACGAGCAGTACGTC. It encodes CASSLGSGFTYEQYV.

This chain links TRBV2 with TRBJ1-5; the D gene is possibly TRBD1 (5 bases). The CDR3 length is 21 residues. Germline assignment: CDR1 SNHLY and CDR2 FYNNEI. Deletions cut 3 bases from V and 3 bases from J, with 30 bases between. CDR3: CASSEGLWSFRSQNPNQPQHF. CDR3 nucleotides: TGTGCCAGCAGTGAGGGACTTTGGTCGTTTCGCTCCCAGAACCCCAATCAGCCCCAGCATTTT.

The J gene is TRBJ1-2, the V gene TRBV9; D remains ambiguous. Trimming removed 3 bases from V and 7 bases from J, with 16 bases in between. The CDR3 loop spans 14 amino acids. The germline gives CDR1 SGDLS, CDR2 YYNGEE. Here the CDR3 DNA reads TGTGCCAGCAGCGCCCGGACCTCCCGGGGTGGCTACACCTTC. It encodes CASSARTSRGGYTF. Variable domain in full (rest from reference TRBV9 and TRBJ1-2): DSGVTQTPKHLITATGQRVTLRCSPRSGDLSVYWYQQSLDQGLQFLIQYYNGEERAKGNILERFSAQQFPDLHSELNLSSLELGDSALYFCASSARTSRGGYTFGSGTRLTVV.

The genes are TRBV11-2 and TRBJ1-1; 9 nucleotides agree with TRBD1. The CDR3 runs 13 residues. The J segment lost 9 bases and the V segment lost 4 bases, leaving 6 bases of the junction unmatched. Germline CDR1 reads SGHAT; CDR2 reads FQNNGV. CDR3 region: CASSSQGAAKAFF. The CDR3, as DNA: TGTGCCAGCAGCTCACAGGGGGCTGCTAAAGCTTTCTTT.

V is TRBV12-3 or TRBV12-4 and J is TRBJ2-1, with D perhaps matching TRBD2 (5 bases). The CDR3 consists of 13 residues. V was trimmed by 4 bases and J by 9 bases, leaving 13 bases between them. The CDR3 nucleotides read TGTGCCAGCAGTTCCGGGGTTTGGCGTGAGCAGTTCTTC. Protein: CASSSGVWREQFF.

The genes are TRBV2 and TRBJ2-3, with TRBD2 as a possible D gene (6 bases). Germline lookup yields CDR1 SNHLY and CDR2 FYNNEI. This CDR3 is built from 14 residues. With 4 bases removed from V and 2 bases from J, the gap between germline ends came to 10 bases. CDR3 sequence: CASSGDLFTDTQYF. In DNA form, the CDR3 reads TGTGCCAGCAGTGGGGACTTATTCACAGATACGCAGTATTTT.

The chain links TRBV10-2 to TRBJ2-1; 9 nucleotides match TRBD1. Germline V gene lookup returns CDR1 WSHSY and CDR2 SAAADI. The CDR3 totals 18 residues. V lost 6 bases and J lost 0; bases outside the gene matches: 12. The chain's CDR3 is CASRGQGVGQRSYNEQFF. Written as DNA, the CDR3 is TGCGCCAGCAGGGGACAGGGAGTAGGCCAGCGCTCCTACAATGAGCAGTTCTTC.

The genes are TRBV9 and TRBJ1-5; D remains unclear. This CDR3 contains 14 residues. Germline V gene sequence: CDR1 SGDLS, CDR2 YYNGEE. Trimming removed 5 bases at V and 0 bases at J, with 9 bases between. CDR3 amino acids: CASSRGLSNQPQHF. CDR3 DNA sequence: TGTGCCAGCAGTAGAGGGCTTAGCAATCAGCCCCAGCATTTT.

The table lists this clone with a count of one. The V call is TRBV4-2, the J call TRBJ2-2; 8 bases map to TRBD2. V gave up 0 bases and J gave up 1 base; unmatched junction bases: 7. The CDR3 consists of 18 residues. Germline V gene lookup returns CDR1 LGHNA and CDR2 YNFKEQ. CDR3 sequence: CASSQERAAGGNTGELFF. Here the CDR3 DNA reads TGTGCCAGCAGCCAAGAACGCGCTGCGGGGGGGAACACCGGGGAGCTGTTTTTT.

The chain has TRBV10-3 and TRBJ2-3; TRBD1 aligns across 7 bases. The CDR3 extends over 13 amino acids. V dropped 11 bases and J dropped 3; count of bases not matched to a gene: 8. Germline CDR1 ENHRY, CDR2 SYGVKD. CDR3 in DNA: TGTGCCGCCCAGGACAGGAGAACAGATACGCAGTATTTT. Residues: CAAQDRRTDTQYF.

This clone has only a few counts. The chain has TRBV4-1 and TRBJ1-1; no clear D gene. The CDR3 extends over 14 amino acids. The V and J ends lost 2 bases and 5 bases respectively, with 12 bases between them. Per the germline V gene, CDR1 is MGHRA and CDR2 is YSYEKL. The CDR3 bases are TGCGCCAGCAGCCAATTACAGAGTGATACTGAAGCTTTCTTT. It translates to CASSQLQSDTEAFF.

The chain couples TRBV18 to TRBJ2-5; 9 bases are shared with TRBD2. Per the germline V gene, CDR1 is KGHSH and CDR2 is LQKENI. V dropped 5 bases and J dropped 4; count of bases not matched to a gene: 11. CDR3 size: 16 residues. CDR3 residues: CASSGSGGPRGETQYF. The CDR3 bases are TGTGCCAGCTCAGGAAGCGGGGGGCCCAGGGGAGAGACCCAGTACTTC.

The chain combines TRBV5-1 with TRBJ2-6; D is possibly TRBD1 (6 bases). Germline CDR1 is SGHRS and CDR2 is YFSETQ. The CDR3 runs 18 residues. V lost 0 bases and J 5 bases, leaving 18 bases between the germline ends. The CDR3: CASSLEGQGSSRANVLTF. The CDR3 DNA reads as TGCGCCAGCAGCTTGGAAGGGCAGGGGAGTTCTCGGGCCAACGTCCTGACTTTC. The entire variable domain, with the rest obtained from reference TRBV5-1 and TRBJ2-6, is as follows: KAGVTQTPRYLIKTRGQQVTLSCSPISGHRSVSWYQQTPGQGLQFLFEYFSETQRNKGNFPGRFSGRQFSNSRSEMNVSTLELGDSALYLCASSLEGQGSSRANVLTFGAGSRLTVL.

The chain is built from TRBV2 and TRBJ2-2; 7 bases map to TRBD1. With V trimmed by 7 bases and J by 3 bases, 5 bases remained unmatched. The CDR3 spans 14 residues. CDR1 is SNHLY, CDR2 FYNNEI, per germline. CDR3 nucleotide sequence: TGTGCCAGCACCGGGACAGCTTACACCGGGGAGCTGTTTTTT. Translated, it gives CASTGTAYTGELFF.

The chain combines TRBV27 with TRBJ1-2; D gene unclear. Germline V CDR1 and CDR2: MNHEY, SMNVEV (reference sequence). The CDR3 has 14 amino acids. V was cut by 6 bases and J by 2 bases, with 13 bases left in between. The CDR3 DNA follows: TGTGCCAGCAGCCGGACCGGACTGAACTATGGCTACACCTTC. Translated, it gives CASSRTGLNYGYTF.

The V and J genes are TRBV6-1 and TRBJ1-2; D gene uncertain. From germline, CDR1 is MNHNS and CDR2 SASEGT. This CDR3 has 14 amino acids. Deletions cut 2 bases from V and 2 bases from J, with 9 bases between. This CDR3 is CASSENHINYGYTF. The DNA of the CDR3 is TGTGCCAGCAGTGAAAACCACATCAACTATGGCTACACCTTC.

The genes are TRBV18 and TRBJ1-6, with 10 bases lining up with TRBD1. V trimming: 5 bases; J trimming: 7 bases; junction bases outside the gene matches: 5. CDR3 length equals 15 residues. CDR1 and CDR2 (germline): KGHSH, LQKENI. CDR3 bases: TGTGCCAGCTCATTCGGACAGGGGGAAAATTCACCCCTCCACTTT. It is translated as CASSFGQGENSPLHF.